This passage covers 30 T cell receptor beta chains from one sample sequenced in a study of cytomegalovirus exposure and HLA in healthy donors. Data came from immunoSEQ multiplex PCR; TCRdb stores just in-frame clones and leaves some out. The repertoire consists of more than 85,000 clones, with around 83% occurring once and the leading ten covering approximately 4%. The material sequenced was PBMCs. The receptors here all came from a woman aged 18-29 years in good health and CMV-seropositive.

The chain's CDR3 is CASSSGQGARTGELFF. CDR3 coding DNA: TGCGCCAGCAGCAGTGGACAGGGGGCGCGGACCGGGGAGCTGTTTTTT. This chain links TRBV5-1 with TRBJ2-2; 11 bases fit TRBD1. CDR1 is SGHRS, CDR2 YFSETQ, per germline. The length of the CDR3 is 16 residues. Unmatched junction bases numbered 7, after V lost 4 bases and J lost 5 bases.

This clone appeared a single time. The chain couples TRBV7-9 to TRBJ2-2, with D maybe TRBD2 (5 bases). The CDR3 spans 16 residues. The V and J ends lost 7 bases and 4 bases respectively, with 19 bases between them. The V gene's germline CDR1 is SEHNR and CDR2 FQNEAQ (reference sequence). The CDR3 DNA is TGTGCCAGCACCTATCCCGCGTCCGCGGGCACCGGGGAGCTGTTTTTT. Translation gives CASTYPASAGTGELFF.

V gene TRBV28 combines with J gene TRBJ1-4; 7 bases match TRBD1. The V and J ends lost 2 bases and 0 bases, in that order; junction bases with no gene match: 0. The germline V gene encodes CDR1 MDHEN and CDR2 SYDVKM. The CDR3 covers 15 residues. The CDR3 spells CASSLGQATNEKLFF. DNA for the CDR3: TGTGCCAGCAGTTTAGGACAGGCAACTAATGAAAAACTGTTTTTT.

The chain employs TRBV30 and TRBJ2-2; 8 bases are shared with TRBD2. With V trimmed by 2 bases and J by 4 bases, 9 bases remained unmatched. CDR1 and CDR2 from the germline V gene are GTSNPN and SVGIG (reference sequence). This CDR3 contains 16 residues. The CDR3 DNA sequence: TGTGCCTGGAGTCCCGGGGGGGCGCATGGCACCGGGGAGCTGTTTTTT. It yields the protein CAWSPGGAHGTGELFF.

The count of this clone is one. This chain uses TRBV7-9 with TRBJ1-1; 7 bases are a match to TRBD1. Germline-derived CDR1 and CDR2 are SEHNR and FQNEAQ (reference sequence). V shed 5 bases and J 6 bases; nucleotides not matched to a gene: 12. The CDR3 loop spans 15 amino acids. The CDR3 is CASSKDNKGAPEAFF. As DNA, the CDR3 is TGTGCCAGCAGCAAGGATAATAAGGGGGCCCCTGAAGCTTTCTTT.

The chain links TRBV7-2 to TRBJ1-2; D is unresolved. V was clipped by 0 bases and J by 8 bases, with 10 bases between them. The CDR3 consists of 13 residues. Germline V gene data show CDR1 as SGHTA and CDR2 as FQGNSA. CDR3: CASSLASQLGYTF. In DNA form, the CDR3 reads TGTGCCAGCAGCTTAGCTTCCCAACTCGGCTACACCTTC.

The chain recombines TRBV5-1 with TRBJ1-1, with 10 bases lining up with TRBD1. Germline trimming cut 4 bases from V and 6 bases from J; bases unmatched to any gene: 3. Germline V gene data show CDR1 as SGHRS and CDR2 as YFSETQ. The CDR3 loop spans 13 amino acids. In nucleotides, the CDR3 is TGCGCCAGCAGCCCAGGGACAGGGGCTGAAGCTTTCTTT. Amino acids: CASSPGTGAEAFF.

V is TRBV5-1 and J is TRBJ1-3, with no clear D. The V gene's germline CDR1 is SGHRS and CDR2 YFSETQ. CDR3 length equals 16 residues. V was trimmed by 0 bases and J by 1 base, leaving 11 bases between them. CDR3 sequence (DNA): TGCGCCAGCAGCTTGGGTGGCTTAGCGTCTGGAAACACCATATATTTT. This translates into CASSLGGLASGNTIYF.

The CDR3 bases are TGTGCCAGCAGCTTGAGTCCAGGGGGTTTACACGAGCAGTACTTC. This sequence encodes CASSLSPGGLHEQYF. The J gene is TRBJ2-7, the V gene TRBV5-6, with 7 bases aligning to TRBD1. This CDR3 comprises 15 residues. V lost 1 base to trimming and J lost 5 bases; unmatched junction nucleotides: 9. The V gene's germline CDR1 is SGHDT and CDR2 YYEEEE.

The CDR3 is CASSLRPPSGSLAREQYF. CDR3 in DNA: TGTGCCAGCAGTTTACGCCCTCCTAGCGGGAGCCTGGCGCGGGAGCAGTACTTC. The V and J genes are TRBV28 and TRBJ2-7; 10 bases match TRBD2. The CDR3 extends over 18 amino acids. Germline CDR1 MDHEN, CDR2 SYDVKM. V shed 2 bases, J shed 7 bases, and the junction held 17 bases outside the gene matches. The full variable domain, with the rest looked up from reference TRBV28 and TRBJ2-7, is DVKVTQSSRYLVKRTGEKVFLECVQDMDHENMFWYRQDPGLGLRLIYFSYDVKMKEKGDIPEGYSVSREKKERFSLILESASTNQTSMYLCASSLRPPSGSLAREQYFGPGTRLTVT.

CDR3 coding DNA: TGTGCCATCAATAGCGGGACAGGGTTCGGAAACACCATATATTTT. Protein product: CAINSGTGFGNTIYF. The chain employs TRBV10-3 and TRBJ1-3, with 9 bases aligning to TRBD1. Per germline, CDR1 ENHRY and CDR2 SYGVKD. V gave up 7 bases and J gave up 4 bases; unmatched junction bases: 8. This CDR3 has 15 amino acids.

V and J are TRBV7-9 and TRBJ2-7; D uncertain. The CDR3 runs to 13 residues. CDR1 is SEHNR, CDR2 FQNEAQ, per germline (reference sequence). V dropped 2 bases and J dropped 1 base, with 6 bases sitting between them. The CDR3 coding sequence is TGTGCCAGCAGCTTACCAGTATCCTACGAGCAGTACTTC. Encoded protein: CASSLPVSYEQYF.

As for this clone: One end of the junction is discordant with germline, which a read error may explain. The chain employs TRBV6-5 and TRBJ2-7; a weak D match, TRBD1 (6 bases). Per the germline V gene, CDR1 is MNHEY and CDR2 is SVGAGI. The CDR3 runs to 13 residues. The CDR3 reads CATRGQSSFEQYF. CDR3 nucleotide sequence: TGTGCCACCCGAGGACAGAGCTCCTTCGAGCAGTACTTC.

This clone was observed a handful of times. The V call is TRBV9, the J call TRBJ1-5; D is perhaps TRBD1 (5 bases). Per the germline V gene, CDR1 is SGDLS and CDR2 is YYNGEE. The CDR3 is 11 residues long. Trimming left V 8 bases short and J 7 bases short, with 10 bases between. CDR3: CASGGGQPQHF. Written as DNA, the CDR3 is TGTGCCAGTGGGGGGGGACAGCCCCAGCATTTT.

The table lists this clone with a count of one. The V call is TRBV25-1, the J call TRBJ1-5; D remains unclear. The CDR3 runs 14 residues. With 7 bases removed from V and 7 bases from J, the gap between germline ends came to 17 bases. Germline V gene sequence: CDR1 MGHDK, CDR2 SYGVNS. The CDR3 spells CASTITREGQPQHF. DNA of the CDR3: TGTGCCAGCACCATAACCCGGGAAGGGCAGCCCCAGCATTTT.

The V gene is TRBV6-5, the J gene TRBJ1-1; 7 nucleotides agree with TRBD1. The germline V gene has CDR1 MNHEY and CDR2 SVGAGI. The CDR3 is 14 residues long. V lost 6 bases to trimming and J lost 2 bases; unmatched junction nucleotides: 6. The chain's CDR3 is CASSEQGGNTEAFF. CDR3 DNA: TGTGCCAGCAGCGAGCAGGGGGGCAACACTGAAGCTTTCTTT.

CDR3 protein: CASSRTEVSNQPQHF. CDR3 nucleotides: TGTGCCAGTAGTCGCACTGAAGTGAGCAATCAGCCCCAGCATTTT. The rearrangement links TRBV19 to TRBJ1-5; no clear D gene. This CDR3 contains 15 residues. CDR1 LNHDA and CDR2 SQIVND come from the germline V gene (reference sequence). The V end was cut by 5 bases, the J end by 1 base, with 12 bases between.

The chain combines TRBV7-8 with TRBJ2-7; tentatively, D is TRBD1 (6 bases). The germline V gene encodes CDR1 SGHVS and CDR2 FQNEAQ. The CDR3 totals 17 residues. V shed 1 base and J shed 0 bases, with 16 bases lying between them. CDR3 protein: CASSLGLSGHSSYEQYF. CDR3 DNA: TGTGCCAGCAGCTTAGGCCTGTCGGGACACAGCTCCTACGAGCAGTACTTC. Together with reference TRBV7-8 and TRBJ2-7, the CDR3 gives the full variable domain: GAGVSQSPRYKVAKRGQDVALRCDPISGHVSLFWYQQALGQGPEFLTYFQNEAQLDKSGLPSDRFFAERPEGSVSTLKIQRTQQEDSAVYLCASSLGLSGHSSYEQYFGPGTRLTVT.

The CDR3 nucleotides are TGTGCCAGCAGACCGGGACAGCAAACAGATACGCAGTATTTT. Its protein product is CASRPGQQTDTQYF. The chain couples TRBV2 to TRBJ2-3; 7 positions match TRBD1. The V gene end was trimmed by 6 bases and the J gene end by 3 bases; junction bases not matched to a gene: 6. CDR1 is SNHLY and CDR2 is FYNNEI in the germline V gene. The CDR3 runs to 14 residues.

The chain has TRBV7-8 and TRBJ2-5, with 7 bases aligning to TRBD2. This CDR3 spans 16 amino acids. V trimming: 1 base; J trimming: 3 bases; junction bases outside the gene matches: 8. The germline gives CDR1 SGHVS, CDR2 FQNEAQ. CDR3 in amino acids: CASSLEAGGKEETQYF. For the CDR3, the DNA is TGTGCCAGCAGCTTAGAGGCCGGGGGGAAAGAAGAGACCCAGTACTTC.

V and J are TRBV9 and TRBJ2-5; D is possibly TRBD1 (6 bases). V was trimmed by 3 bases and J by 1 base, leaving 10 bases between them. The germline V gene encodes CDR1 SGDLS and CDR2 YYNGEE. The CDR3 runs to 14 residues. CDR3 bases: TGTGCCAGCAGCGGCCGGGACACCCAAGAGACCCAGTACTTC. Protein product: CASSGRDTQETQYF.

This chain links TRBV11-1 with TRBJ2-5; 7 nucleotides match TRBD1. The CDR3 runs 15 residues. The germline CDR1 and CDR2 sequences are SGHAT and FQDESV (reference sequence). V lost 3 bases to trimming and J lost 4 bases; unmatched junction nucleotides: 8. CDR3 region: CASSFDRVGGETQYF. The CDR3 DNA reads as TGTGCCAGCAGCTTCGACAGGGTAGGAGGAGAGACCCAGTACTTC.

The chain has TRBV5-1 and TRBJ2-1; 7 nucleotides line up with TRBD2. CDR1 and CDR2 from the germline V gene are SGHRS and YFSETQ. The CDR3 is 16 amino acids. With V trimmed by 3 bases and J by 5 bases, 11 bases remained unmatched. The CDR3 is CASSWEGPPVHNEQFF. The CDR3 DNA is TGCGCCAGCAGCTGGGAGGGACCTCCAGTCCACAATGAGCAGTTCTTC.

The chain employs TRBV19 and TRBJ2-2, with TRBD2 matching over 13 bases. The germline V gene encodes CDR1 LNHDA and CDR2 SQIVND (reference sequence). V was pared by 5 bases and J by 5 bases, with 8 bases of the junction left unmatched. The CDR3 spans 17 residues. CDR3 sequence reads: CASSLGTSGTGTGELFF. Written as DNA, the CDR3 is TGTGCCAGTAGTTTAGGGACTAGCGGGACGGGGACCGGGGAGCTGTTTTTT.

The V gene is TRBV5-1, the J gene TRBJ2-2, with no clear D. The CDR3 is made up of 15 amino acids. Germline V lookup: CDR1 SGHRS, CDR2 YFSETQ. Trimming left V 2 bases short and J 2 bases short, with 10 bases between. For the CDR3, the DNA is TGCGCCAGCAGCTTTGTGTCGGTTAACACCGGGGAGCTGTTTTTT. This gives the protein CASSFVSVNTGELFF.

The V gene is TRBV7-8, the J gene TRBJ2-7; a weak D match, TRBD1 (5 bases). V was clipped by 5 bases and J by 6 bases, with 14 bases between them. The CDR3 is 13 residues long. Per the germline V gene, CDR1 is SGHVS and CDR2 is FQNEAQ. This CDR3 reads CASSAHQGSEQYF. The CDR3 DNA reads TGTGCCAGCAGCGCTCACCAGGGTAGCGAGCAGTACTTC.

This rearrangement joins TRBV5-1 to TRBJ2-7; D gene unclear. Trimming took off 5 bases at V and 6 bases at J, with 12 bases between the two ends. Looked up from germline, CDR1 is SGHRS and CDR2 is YFSETQ. This CDR3 has 12 residues. For the CDR3, the DNA is TGCGCCAGCAGGGAACAAACGGGCGAGCAGTACTTC. Amino acid sequence: CASREQTGEQYF.

The chain combines TRBV9 with TRBJ2-5, with 7 nucleotides matching TRBD1. CDR1 and CDR2 from the germline V gene are SGDLS and YYNGEE. The CDR3 consists of 16 residues. The V and J ends lost 3 bases and 4 bases, in that order; junction bases with no gene match: 12. DNA of the CDR3: TGTGCCAGCAGCGCCGGGACAGCCTCCATGGGAGAGACCCAGTACTTC. This codes for CASSAGTASMGETQYF.

This CDR3 reads CASSTQGEQFF. CDR3 nucleotide sequence: TGTGCCAGCAGTACCCAGGGGGAGCAGTTCTTC. V gene TRBV28 combines with J gene TRBJ2-1; D might be TRBD1 (6 bases). The CDR3 length is 11 residues. The ends were cut back, 5 bases at V and 10 bases at J, with 9 bases in the middle. The germline V gene encodes CDR1 MDHEN and CDR2 SYDVKM.

DNA of the CDR3: TGCGCCAGCAGCTTGACAGAAGTCTCCTACGAGCAGTACTTC. Its protein is CASSLTEVSYEQYF. The chain links TRBV5-1 to TRBJ2-7, with D unresolved. The germline gives CDR1 SGHRS, CDR2 YFSETQ. V was pared by 1 base and J by 0 bases, with 8 bases between. The CDR3 has 14 amino acids.